This TCR beta chain appears in the sequencing data of a study of blood T cell repertoires in COVID-19. For the study at large: Samples representing acute and convalescent COVID-19 were sourced from the United States, Italy and Spain.

In germline, CDR1 is MGHRA, CDR2 YSYEKL. This CDR3 region has 14 residues. The V end was cut by 1 base, the J end by 1 base, with 8 bases between. Profiling relied on immunoSEQ multiplex PCR, and the TCRdb table lists in-frame clones only, not all of them. The table lists 72,000 or so clones, roughly 85% of them singletons. This clone was recorded once. This TCR was sampled from a woman older than 75 with active or convalescent COVID-19. Sequenced sample: peripheral blood. The rearrangement links TRBV4-1 to TRBJ2-7; D is unresolved. CDR3 DNA sequence: TGCGCCAGCAGCCAAGTAACAGTTTCCTACGAGCAGTACTTC. Amino acids: CASSQVTVSYEQYF.